These T cell receptor beta chains were read from a single sample in a study of tumor-infiltrating lymphocytes in primary liver carcinoma. TCRdb independently ran MiXCR on the multiplex PCR reads; one entry per CDR3 protein. The profile covers 150,000 to 200,000 distinct CDR3 sequences, with about two thirds appearing a single time and about 7.1% taken by the ten largest. The sequenced sample consisted of peripheral blood. The receptors derive from a woman in her sixties or seventies with primary liver carcinoma and hepatitis B virus infection. CDR3s include the opening cysteine and the closing phenylalanine or tryptophan. Each record gives: CDR3 protein, CDR3 DNA, D gene, J gene, clone size, CDR3 length, V gene. D genes are given only for firm matches. Some rows have no size entry. The others give once, few or many, or a class for an expanded clone.

CDR3aa: CASSEWVFYEQYF; CDR3nt: TGTGCCAGCAGTGAATGGGTTTTCTACGAGCAGTACTTC; d_gene: NA; j_gene: TRBJ2-7; abundance: NA; len: 13; v_gene: TRBV6-1
CDR3aa: CASSQDRLAGNIGETQYF; CDR3nt: TGCGCCAGCAGCCAAGATCGGCTGGCGGGAAATATAGGGGAGACCCAGTACTTC; d_gene: NA; j_gene: TRBJ2-5; abundance: few; len: 18; v_gene: TRBV4-1
CDR3aa: CASSQGAMGANVLTF; CDR3nt: TGTGCCAGTTCACAGGGGGCTATGGGGGCCAACGTCCTGACTTTC; d_gene: TRBD1; j_gene: TRBJ2-6; abundance: NA; len: 15; v_gene: TRBV6-4
CDR3aa: CASSLVLGATIEAFF; CDR3nt: TGTGCCAGCAGCTTAGTTTTAGGGGCGACCATTGAGGCTTTCTTT; d_gene: NA; j_gene: TRBJ1-1; abundance: NA; len: 15; v_gene: TRBV11-2
CDR3aa: CAGSSHLGQVYGQYF; CDR3nt: TGTGCCGGCAGCTCTCACCTGGGACAGGTTTACGGGCAGTACTTC; d_gene: TRBD1; j_gene: TRBJ2-7; abundance: NA; len: 15; v_gene: TRBV11-2
CDR3aa: CASSSVSIPGSRGAFF; CDR3nt: TGTGCCAGCAGCTCCGTGTCTATTCCCGGGTCTCGAGGAGCTTTCTTT; d_gene: NA; j_gene: TRBJ1-1; abundance: NA; len: 16; v_gene: TRBV5-6
CDR3aa: CASSLGRGGNDNEQFF; CDR3nt: TGTGCCAGCAGCTTAGGGAGGGGTGGGAATGACAATGAGCAGTTCTTC; d_gene: NA; j_gene: TRBJ2-1; abundance: once; len: 16; v_gene: TRBV11-2
CDR3aa: CASSWSVSGSYNEQFF; CDR3nt: TGTGCCAGCTCATGGTCTGTAAGCGGCTCCTACAATGAGCAGTTCTTC; d_gene: NA; j_gene: TRBJ2-1; abundance: NA; len: 16; v_gene: TRBV18
CDR3aa: CASSWLAGGYNEQFF; CDR3nt: TGTGCCAGCAGCTGGCTAGCGGGAGGATACAATGAGCAGTTCTTC; d_gene: TRBD2; j_gene: TRBJ2-1; abundance: few; len: 15; v_gene: TRBV5-5
CDR3aa: CSDSRQFDEQYF; CDR3nt: TGCAGTGATTCCCGGCAGTTCGACGAGCAGTACTTC; d_gene: NA; j_gene: TRBJ2-7; abundance: NA; len: 12; v_gene: TRBV20-1
CDR3aa: CASSLGLAGEVENEQFF; CDR3nt: TGTGCCAGCAGCCTGGGACTAGCGGGAGAAGTTGAGAATGAGCAGTTCTTC; d_gene: TRBD2; j_gene: TRBJ2-1; abundance: NA; len: 17; v_gene: TRBV11-1
CDR3aa: CASSLVAGDDEQFF; CDR3nt: TGCGCCAGCAGCTTGGTGGCAGGGGACGATGAGCAGTTCTTC; d_gene: NA; j_gene: TRBJ2-1; abundance: NA; len: 14; v_gene: TRBV5-1
CDR3aa: CASSPTSDSSFSEQFF; CDR3nt: TGTGCCAGCAGCCCGACTAGCGACTCCTCCTTCAGTGAGCAGTTCTTC; d_gene: TRBD2; j_gene: TRBJ2-1; abundance: once; len: 16; v_gene: TRBV12-3/TRBV12-4
CDR3aa: CANSSRGGIPYPYEQYF; CDR3nt: TGTGCCAACAGTTCCCGGGGTGGGATTCCCTACCCCTACGAGCAGTACTTC; d_gene: NA; j_gene: TRBJ2-7; abundance: NA; len: 17; v_gene: TRBV28
CDR3aa: CASSHPQGASGTDKQYF; CDR3nt: TGTGCCAGCAGCCATCCTCAGGGGGCCAGCGGCACAGATAAGCAGTATTTT; d_gene: TRBD1; j_gene: TRBJ2-3; abundance: once; len: 17; v_gene: TRBV14
CDR3aa: CASSPLRTRGGYEQYF; CDR3nt: TGTGCCAGCAGCCCCTTACGGACCAGGGGTGGCTACGAGCAGTACTTC; d_gene: NA; j_gene: TRBJ2-7; abundance: many; len: 16; v_gene: TRBV6-2/TRBV6-3
CDR3aa: CASSPGTNGTDEQFF; CDR3nt: TGCGCCAGCAGCCCGGGGACTAACGGGACCGATGAGCAGTTCTTC; d_gene: TRBD2; j_gene: TRBJ2-1; abundance: NA; len: 15; v_gene: TRBV5-1
CDR3aa: CASSLGGGPDTQYF; CDR3nt: TGTGCCAGCAGCTTAGGGGGAGGTCCAGATACGCAGTATTTT; d_gene: NA; j_gene: TRBJ2-3; abundance: many; len: 14; v_gene: TRBV11-3
CDR3aa: CASRDVGVGGPEAFF; CDR3nt: TGTGCCAGCCGGGACGTAGGGGTCGGGGGCCCTGAAGCTTTCTTT; d_gene: NA; j_gene: TRBJ1-1; abundance: NA; len: 15; v_gene: TRBV5-8
CDR3aa: CASSSLLAATYNEQFF; CDR3nt: TGTGCCAGCAGCTCGTTACTAGCGGCCACCTACAATGAGCAGTTCTTC; d_gene: TRBD2; j_gene: TRBJ2-1; abundance: NA; len: 16; v_gene: TRBV5-6
CDR3aa: CASSDHNRDDYEQYF; CDR3nt: TGTGCCAGCAGCGACCACAACAGGGACGATTACGAGCAGTACTTC; d_gene: NA; j_gene: TRBJ2-7; abundance: NA; len: 15; v_gene: TRBV11-2
CDR3aa: CASSMIGGYGYTF; CDR3nt: TGTGCCAGCAGCATGATAGGGGGGTACGGCTACACCTTC; d_gene: NA; j_gene: TRBJ1-2; abundance: NA; len: 13; v_gene: TRBV11-2
CDR3aa: CASSIGQSDGYTF; CDR3nt: TGTGCCAGCAGCATCGGACAGTCGGATGGCTACACCTTC; d_gene: NA; j_gene: TRBJ1-2; abundance: NA; len: 13; v_gene: TRBV7-8
CDR3aa: CASSLEGSPYEQYF; CDR3nt: TGCGCCAGCAGCTTGGAAGGCTCCCCCTACGAGCAGTACTTC; d_gene: NA; j_gene: TRBJ2-7; abundance: NA; len: 14; v_gene: TRBV5-1
CDR3aa: CASSHGLAGTGELFF; CDR3nt: TGTGCCAGCAGCCACGGACTAGCGGGCACCGGGGAGCTGTTTTTT; d_gene: TRBD2; j_gene: TRBJ2-2; abundance: many; len: 15; v_gene: TRBV14
CDR3aa: CSIDRVDNSPLHF; CDR3nt: TGCAGCATTGACAGGGTGGATAATTCACCCCTCCACTTT; d_gene: TRBD1; j_gene: TRBJ1-6; abundance: once; len: 13; v_gene: TRBV20-1
CDR3aa: CASSPEGTSLRTGELFF; CDR3nt: TGTGCCAGTAGTCCAGAAGGGACTAGTCTTAGGACCGGGGAGCTGTTTTTT; d_gene: TRBD2; j_gene: TRBJ2-2; abundance: few; len: 17; v_gene: TRBV19
CDR3aa: CASKRQIGTGELFF; CDR3nt: TGTGCCAGCAAAAGACAAATAGGCACCGGGGAGCTGTTTTTT; d_gene: NA; j_gene: TRBJ2-2; abundance: NA; len: 14; v_gene: TRBV12-3/TRBV12-4
CDR3aa: CASSDNQGLYGHTF; CDR3nt: TGTGCCAGCAGTGACAACCAGGGACTCTATGGCCACACCTTC; d_gene: NA; j_gene: TRBJ1-2; abundance: NA; len: 14; v_gene: TRBV6-4
CDR3aa: CASILGSKTGELFF; CDR3nt: TGTGCCAGCATCTTAGGGTCGAAGACCGGGGAGCTGTTTTTT; d_gene: NA; j_gene: TRBJ2-2; abundance: NA; len: 14; v_gene: TRBV11-2
CDR3aa: CASSFSGGGRNTEAFF; CDR3nt: TGTGCCAGCAGTTTTTCCGGGGGCGGGAGGAACACTGAAGCTTTCTTT; d_gene: NA; j_gene: TRBJ1-1; abundance: few; len: 16; v_gene: TRBV28
CDR3aa: CASSLEGSNEQFF; CDR3nt: TGTGCCAGCAGCTTAGAGGGGAGCAATGAGCAGTTCTTC; d_gene: NA; j_gene: TRBJ2-1; abundance: NA; len: 13; v_gene: TRBV7-9
CDR3aa: CAGSTGTNGYTF; CDR3nt: TGTGCCGGCAGCACCGGGACAAACGGCTACACCTTC; d_gene: NA; j_gene: TRBJ1-2; abundance: NA; len: 12; v_gene: TRBV6-1
CDR3aa: CASSPVRVTGYNEQFF; CDR3nt: TGTGCCAGCAGCCCCGTTCGGGTTACCGGTTACAATGAACAGTTCTTC; d_gene: NA; j_gene: TRBJ2-1; abundance: NA; len: 16; v_gene: TRBV11-2
CDR3aa: CASNDGGQPQHF; CDR3nt: TGTGCCAGCAACGATGGAGGTCAGCCCCAGCATTTT; d_gene: NA; j_gene: TRBJ1-5; abundance: few; len: 12; v_gene: TRBV28
CDR3aa: CASSQVGQGLRNEEFF; CDR3nt: TGCGCCAGCAGCCAAGTGGGACAGGGTCTTCGCAATGAGGAGTTCTTC; d_gene: TRBD1; j_gene: TRBJ2-1; abundance: NA; len: 16; v_gene: TRBV4-1
CDR3aa: CASTVAGEPYNEQIF; CDR3nt: TGTGCCAGCACCGTAGCGGGAGAACCCTACAATGAGCAGATCTTC; d_gene: TRBD2; j_gene: TRBJ2-1; abundance: NA; len: 15; v_gene: TRBV11-1
CDR3aa: CASRYSRTTDTQYF; CDR3nt: TGTGCCAGTAGGTACTCGAGAACCACAGATACGCAGTATTTT; d_gene: NA; j_gene: TRBJ2-3; abundance: once; len: 14; v_gene: TRBV19
CDR3aa: CATSDPGPGELFF; CDR3nt: TGTGCCACCAGTGACCCCGGACCGGGGGAGCTGTTTTTT; d_gene: NA; j_gene: TRBJ2-2; abundance: NA; len: 13; v_gene: TRBV24-1
CDR3aa: CASTYRQGMNTEAFF; CDR3nt: TGTGCCAGCACTTACAGGCAGGGTATGAACACTGAAGCTTTCTTT; d_gene: NA; j_gene: TRBJ1-1; abundance: NA; len: 15; v_gene: TRBV6-5
CDR3aa: CASSQGVSWYEQFF; CDR3nt: TGTGCTAGCAGCCAGGGTGTCAGTTGGTATGAGCAGTTCTTC; d_gene: NA; j_gene: TRBJ2-1; abundance: NA; len: 14; v_gene: TRBV12-3/TRBV12-4
CDR3aa: CASSGTLLGTSYNEQFF; CDR3nt: TGTGCCAGCAGTGGGACCCTTCTTGGGACCTCCTACAATGAGCAGTTCTTC; d_gene: NA; j_gene: TRBJ2-1; abundance: many; len: 17; v_gene: TRBV6-1
CDR3aa: CASSLARLALGKKETQYF; CDR3nt: TGTGCCAGCAGCTTAGCGAGGCTAGCCCTGGGAAAAAAAGAGACCCAGTACTTC; d_gene: NA; j_gene: TRBJ2-5; abundance: NA; len: 18; v_gene: TRBV11-2
CDR3aa: CASSLGARGLPYEQYF; CDR3nt: TGCGCCAGCAGCTTGGGGGCAAGGGGGCTCCCCTACGAGCAGTACTTC; d_gene: TRBD1; j_gene: TRBJ2-7; abundance: few; len: 16; v_gene: TRBV5-1
CDR3aa: CASCLGEIETLYF; CDR3nt: TGTGCCAGCTGCTTAGGAGAGATCGAGACCCTGTACTTC; d_gene: NA; j_gene: TRBJ2-5; abundance: NA; len: 13; v_gene: TRBV11-3
CDR3aa: CASSLGTGDGTYEQYF; CDR3nt: TGTGCCAGCAGCCTCGGGACAGGGGACGGGACCTACGAGCAGTACTTC; d_gene: TRBD1; j_gene: TRBJ2-7; abundance: NA; len: 16; v_gene: TRBV7-8
CDR3aa: CASSPSAGLSSREQYF; CDR3nt: TGTGCCAGCAGTCCATCGGCCGGTCTCAGTTCTAGGGAGCAGTACTTC; d_gene: NA; j_gene: TRBJ2-7; abundance: NA; len: 16; v_gene: TRBV28
CDR3aa: CANSLGERCEQYF; CDR3nt: TGTGCCAACAGCTTGGGGGAGCGCTGCGAGCAGTACTTC; d_gene: NA; j_gene: TRBJ2-7; abundance: NA; len: 13; v_gene: TRBV5-4
CDR3aa: CASSQPTGEAAYEQYF; CDR3nt: TGCGCCAGCAGCCAACCGACAGGGGAAGCCGCCTACGAGCAGTACTTC; d_gene: TRBD1; j_gene: TRBJ2-7; abundance: NA; len: 16; v_gene: TRBV5-1
CDR3aa: CASSPLQWGYGYTF; CDR3nt: TGCGCCAGCAGCCCTCTTCAGTGGGGATATGGCTACACCTTC; d_gene: NA; j_gene: TRBJ1-2; abundance: NA; len: 14; v_gene: TRBV4-1
CDR3aa: CARSQSRTSGNSSYNEQFF; CDR3nt: TGTGCCAGAAGCCAATCCAGGACTAGCGGGAACAGCTCCTACAATGAGCAGTTCTTC; d_gene: TRBD2; j_gene: TRBJ2-1; abundance: NA; len: 19; v_gene: TRBV5-3
CDR3aa: CASSVGWRSSGTQYF; CDR3nt: TGTGCCAGCAGCGTAGGTTGGAGATCCTCAGGGACCCAGTACTTC; d_gene: NA; j_gene: TRBJ2-5; abundance: NA; len: 15; v_gene: TRBV9
CDR3aa: CASNTLGEGESQPQHF; CDR3nt: TGTGCCAGCAATACTTTGGGAGAGGGTGAAAGTCAGCCCCAGCATTTT; d_gene: NA; j_gene: TRBJ1-5; abundance: NA; len: 16; v_gene: TRBV12-3/TRBV12-4
CDR3aa: CCVSSQGVGTDTQYF; CDR3nt: TGCTGCGTAAGCAGCCAGGGAGTAGGCACAGATACGCAGTATTTT; d_gene: NA; j_gene: TRBJ2-3; abundance: NA; len: 15; v_gene: TRBV29-1
CDR3aa: CASSPWTAHQETQYF; CDR3nt: TGTGCCAGCAGTCCCTGGACAGCACACCAAGAGACCCAGTACTTC; d_gene: NA; j_gene: TRBJ2-5; abundance: NA; len: 15; v_gene: TRBV28